This T cell receptor (beta chain) derives from a study of blood T cells in healthy people across ages (dated by TCRdb to the mid-2010s). General notes on the study: In model experiments, template switching captured roughly one uniquely barcoded TCR beta cDNA molecule for every two T cells. Using deep sequencing normalized with unique cDNA molecular identifiers, the study measured how TCR beta repertoire diversity changes with age. The donors were split into four age groups: young (average about 16 years), middle-aged (more than 35), aged (62) and long-lived (roughly 86). To avoid experimental bias, donors of different ages were spread randomly across the sequencing lanes. For two donors (one aged 18 to 29 and one aged 80 or older), the study analyzed two additional independent replicas of 1 million unique cDNA reads from the same blood draw. Study-level results and caveats: Estimates of total diversity based on one million sequenced T cells were considered lower bounds and underestimates. The long-lived group showed more naive CD4+ T cells, fewer expanded clones and increased TCR diversity than the aged group, suggesting age selection. Bulk unsorted PBMC profiling prevented conclusive comparison of naive and antigen-experienced compartments. Because donor CMV infection status was unknown, age-related changes in expanded clonotypes were potentially confounded. A strong correlation was found between observed TCR beta diversity and the percentage of naive T cells measured by flow cytometry. Observed TCR beta diversity per million T cells fell roughly linearly with age, and a significant reduction was already apparent by age around 36.

The donors were 40 or so Caucasian individuals from Russia, aged about 6 to 100 years, who were systemically healthy. Ten milliliters of peripheral blood were collected from each donor into EDTA-treated Vacutainer tubes. Ficoll-Paque density-gradient centrifugation was used to isolate PBMCs, with at least 6 million obtained per sample. Trizol reagent was used to extract total RNA from PBMCs, with at least 5.5 micrograms per sample. Naive CD45RAhigh/CD27high T cell percentages were measured by flow cytometry on a PBMC aliquot from every donor. Libraries came from 5' RACE. Sequenced on an Illumina HiSeq 2500. A second PCR of about 7 to 12 cycles was run with a J-beta primer mix and a sample-barcoded 5' primer. A unique molecular identifier was introduced onto each TCR beta cDNA molecule by a template-switch 5' adaptor carrying 12 random nucleotides. Each sample yielded at least 3 million CDR3-containing paired-end reads. All of the RNA was converted into first-strand cDNA using the Mint cDNA synthesis kit, with a TRBC-specific oligonucleotide serving as the primer. All cDNA was treated with uracil-DNA glycosylase and then went through a first 18-cycle PCR with the universal primers M1SS and BC2_uni_R. As for the original processing: For normalization, 1 million high-quality reads were randomly selected from each sample, with every read carrying a distinct molecular identifier. Instead of being binned into consensus sequences, reads with shared molecular identifiers were discarded. MiTCR, set to a Q25 quality threshold and the strictest error-elimination algorithm, was used for CDR3 identification, clonotype clustering and error correction. A nonparametric unseen species model with Euler transformation was used to estimate lower-bound total TCR beta diversity. TCRdb reran the public reads through fastp at Q25 and MiXCR, keeping productive beta chains. Every entry covers one CDR3 protein and lists the most common genes and DNA from its rows. TCRdb, not the authors, supplied the V and J calls. For this sample the table gives about 570,000 distinct CDR3 sequences, of which 27% were detected only once. The ten largest clones represent approximately 18% of the sample.

The germline V gene specifies WSHSY as CDR1 and SAAADI as CDR2. The CDR3 covers 14 residues, taking in both the cysteine and the phenylalanine. Only the CDR3 part of the read is kept: 42 bases, read in frame from the first base. Trimming takes 5 bases off V and 1 base off J; junction bases not matched to a gene: 5. At least ten counts were recorded for this clonotype. This receptor's antigen is unknown. Per-nucleotide qualities are absent, and no much larger clonotype sits a single base away. This clonotype was sampled from a woman between 65 and 79 years old in good health. The chain couples TRBV10-2 to TRBJ2-7; the central 7 bases match TRBD2. The material sequenced was blood. The nucleotide sequence reads as follows: TGCGCCAGCAGTTTCAGCGGGGTATCCTACGAGCAGTACTTC. It translates to CASSFSGVSYEQYF.